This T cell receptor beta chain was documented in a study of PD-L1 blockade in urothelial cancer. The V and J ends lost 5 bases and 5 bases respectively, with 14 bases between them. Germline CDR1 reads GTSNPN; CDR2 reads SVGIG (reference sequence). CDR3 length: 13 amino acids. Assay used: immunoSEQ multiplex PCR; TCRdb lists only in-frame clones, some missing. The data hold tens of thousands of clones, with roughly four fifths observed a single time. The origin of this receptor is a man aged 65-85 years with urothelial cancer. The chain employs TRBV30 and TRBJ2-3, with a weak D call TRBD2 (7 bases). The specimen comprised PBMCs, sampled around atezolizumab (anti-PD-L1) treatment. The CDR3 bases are TGTGCCTGGTCGACAGGCGGGAGAGATACGCAGTATTTT. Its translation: CAWSTGGRDTQYF.